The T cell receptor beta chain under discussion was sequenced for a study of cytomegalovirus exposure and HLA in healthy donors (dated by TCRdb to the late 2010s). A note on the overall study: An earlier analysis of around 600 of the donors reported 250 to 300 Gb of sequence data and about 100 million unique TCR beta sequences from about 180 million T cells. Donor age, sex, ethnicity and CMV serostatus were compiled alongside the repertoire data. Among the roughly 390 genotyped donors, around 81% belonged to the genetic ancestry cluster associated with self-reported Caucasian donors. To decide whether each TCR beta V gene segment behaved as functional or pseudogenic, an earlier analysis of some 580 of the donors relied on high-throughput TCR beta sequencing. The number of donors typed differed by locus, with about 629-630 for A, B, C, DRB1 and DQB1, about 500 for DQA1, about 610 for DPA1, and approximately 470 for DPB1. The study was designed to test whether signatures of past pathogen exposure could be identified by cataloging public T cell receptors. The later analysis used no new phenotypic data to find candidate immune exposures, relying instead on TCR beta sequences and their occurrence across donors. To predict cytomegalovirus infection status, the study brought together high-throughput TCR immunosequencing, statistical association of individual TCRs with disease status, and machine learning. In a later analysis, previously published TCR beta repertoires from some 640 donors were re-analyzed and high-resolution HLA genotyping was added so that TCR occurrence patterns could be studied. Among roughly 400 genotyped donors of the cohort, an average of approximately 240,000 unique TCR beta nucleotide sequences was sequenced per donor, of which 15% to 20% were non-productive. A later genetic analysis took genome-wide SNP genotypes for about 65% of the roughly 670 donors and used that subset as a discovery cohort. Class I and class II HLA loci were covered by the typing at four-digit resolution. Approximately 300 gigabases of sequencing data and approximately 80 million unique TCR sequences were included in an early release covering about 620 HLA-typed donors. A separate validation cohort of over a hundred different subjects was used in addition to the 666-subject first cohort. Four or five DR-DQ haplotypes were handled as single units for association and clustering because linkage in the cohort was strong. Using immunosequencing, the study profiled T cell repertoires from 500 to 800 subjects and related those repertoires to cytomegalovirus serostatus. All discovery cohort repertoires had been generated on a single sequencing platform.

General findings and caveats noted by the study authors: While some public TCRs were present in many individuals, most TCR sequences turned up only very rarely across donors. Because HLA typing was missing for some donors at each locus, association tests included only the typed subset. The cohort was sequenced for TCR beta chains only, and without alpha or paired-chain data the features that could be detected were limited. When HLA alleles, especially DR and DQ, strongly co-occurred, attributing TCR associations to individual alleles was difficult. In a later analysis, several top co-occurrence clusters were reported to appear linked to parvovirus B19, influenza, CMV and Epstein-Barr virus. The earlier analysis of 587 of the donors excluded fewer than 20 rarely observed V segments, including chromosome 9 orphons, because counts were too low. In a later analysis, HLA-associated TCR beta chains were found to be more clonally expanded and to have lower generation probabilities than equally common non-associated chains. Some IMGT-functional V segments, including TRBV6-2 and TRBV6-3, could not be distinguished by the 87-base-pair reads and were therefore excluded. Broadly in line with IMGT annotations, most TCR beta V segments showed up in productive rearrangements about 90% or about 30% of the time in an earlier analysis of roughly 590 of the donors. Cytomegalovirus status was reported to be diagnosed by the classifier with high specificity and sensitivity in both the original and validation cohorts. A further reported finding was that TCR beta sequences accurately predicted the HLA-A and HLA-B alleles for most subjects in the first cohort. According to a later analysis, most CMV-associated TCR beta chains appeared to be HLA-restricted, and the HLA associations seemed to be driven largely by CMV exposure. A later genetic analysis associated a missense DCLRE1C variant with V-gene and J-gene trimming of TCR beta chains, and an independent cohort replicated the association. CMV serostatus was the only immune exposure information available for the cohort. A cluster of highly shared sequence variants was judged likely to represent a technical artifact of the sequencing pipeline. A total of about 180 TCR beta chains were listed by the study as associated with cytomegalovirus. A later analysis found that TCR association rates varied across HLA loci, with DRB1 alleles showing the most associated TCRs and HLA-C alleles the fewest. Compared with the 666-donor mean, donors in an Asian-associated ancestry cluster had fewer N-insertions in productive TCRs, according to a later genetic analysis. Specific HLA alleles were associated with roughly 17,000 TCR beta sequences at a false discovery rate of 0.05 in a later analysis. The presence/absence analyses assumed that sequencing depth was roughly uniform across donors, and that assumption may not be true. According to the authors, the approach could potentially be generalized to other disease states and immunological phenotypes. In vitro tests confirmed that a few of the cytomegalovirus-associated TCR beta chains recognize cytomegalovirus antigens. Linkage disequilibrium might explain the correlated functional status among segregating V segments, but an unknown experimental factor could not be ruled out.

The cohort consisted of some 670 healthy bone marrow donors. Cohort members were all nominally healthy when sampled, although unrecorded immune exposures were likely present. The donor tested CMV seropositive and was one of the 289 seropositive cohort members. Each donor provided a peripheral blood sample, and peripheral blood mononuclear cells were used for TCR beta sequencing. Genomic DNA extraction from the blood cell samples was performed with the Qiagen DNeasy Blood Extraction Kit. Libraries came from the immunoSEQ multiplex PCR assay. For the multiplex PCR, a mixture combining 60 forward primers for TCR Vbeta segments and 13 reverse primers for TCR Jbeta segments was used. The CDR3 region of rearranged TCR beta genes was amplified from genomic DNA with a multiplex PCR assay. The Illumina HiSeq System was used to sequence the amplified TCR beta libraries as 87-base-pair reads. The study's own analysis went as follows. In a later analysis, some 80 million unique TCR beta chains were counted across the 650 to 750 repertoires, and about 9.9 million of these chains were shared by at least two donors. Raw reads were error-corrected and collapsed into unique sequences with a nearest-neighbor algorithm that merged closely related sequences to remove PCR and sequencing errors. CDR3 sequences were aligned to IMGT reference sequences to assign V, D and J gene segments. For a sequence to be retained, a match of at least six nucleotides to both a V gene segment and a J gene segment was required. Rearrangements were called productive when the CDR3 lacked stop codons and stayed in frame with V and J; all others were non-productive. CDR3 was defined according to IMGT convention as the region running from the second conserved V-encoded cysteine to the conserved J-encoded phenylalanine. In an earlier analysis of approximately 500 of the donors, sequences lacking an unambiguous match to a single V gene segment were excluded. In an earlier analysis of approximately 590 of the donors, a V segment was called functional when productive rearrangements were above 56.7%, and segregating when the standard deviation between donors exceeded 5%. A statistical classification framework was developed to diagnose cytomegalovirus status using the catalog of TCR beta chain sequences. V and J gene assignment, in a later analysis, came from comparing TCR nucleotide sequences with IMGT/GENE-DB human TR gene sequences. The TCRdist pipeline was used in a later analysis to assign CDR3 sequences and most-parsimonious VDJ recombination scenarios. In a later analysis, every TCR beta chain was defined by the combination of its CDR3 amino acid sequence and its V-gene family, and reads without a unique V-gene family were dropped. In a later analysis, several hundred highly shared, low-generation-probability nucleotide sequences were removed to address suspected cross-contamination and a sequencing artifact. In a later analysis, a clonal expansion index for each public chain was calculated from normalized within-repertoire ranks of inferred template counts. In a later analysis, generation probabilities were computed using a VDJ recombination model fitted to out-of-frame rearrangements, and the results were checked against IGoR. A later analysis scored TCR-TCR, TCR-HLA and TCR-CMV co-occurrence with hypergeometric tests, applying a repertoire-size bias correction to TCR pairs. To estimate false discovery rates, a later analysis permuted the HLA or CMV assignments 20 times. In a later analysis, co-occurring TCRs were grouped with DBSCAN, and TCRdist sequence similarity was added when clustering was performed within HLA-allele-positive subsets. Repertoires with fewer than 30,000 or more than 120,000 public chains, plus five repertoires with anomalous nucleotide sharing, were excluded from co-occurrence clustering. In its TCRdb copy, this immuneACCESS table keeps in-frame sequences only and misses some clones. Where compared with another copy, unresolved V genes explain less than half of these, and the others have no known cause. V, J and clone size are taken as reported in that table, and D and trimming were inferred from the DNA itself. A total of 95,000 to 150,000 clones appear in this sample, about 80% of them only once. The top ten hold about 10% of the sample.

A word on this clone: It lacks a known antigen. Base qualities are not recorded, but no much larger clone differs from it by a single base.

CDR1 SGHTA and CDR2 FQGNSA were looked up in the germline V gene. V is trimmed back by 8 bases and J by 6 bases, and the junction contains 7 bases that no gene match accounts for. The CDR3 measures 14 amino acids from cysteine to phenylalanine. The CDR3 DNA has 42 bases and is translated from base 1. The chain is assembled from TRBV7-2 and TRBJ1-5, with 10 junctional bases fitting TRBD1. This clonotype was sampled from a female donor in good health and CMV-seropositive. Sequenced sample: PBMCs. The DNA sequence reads TGTGCCAGCGGCCCGGGACAGGGGATTCAGCCCCAGCATTTT. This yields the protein CASGPGQGIQPQHF.